This T cell receptor beta chain was recorded in a study of blood T cell repertoires in COVID-19 (dated by TCRdb to the early 2020s). Study-wide context: Samples covering the acute and convalescent phases of COVID-19 were provided by collaborators in the United States, Italy and Spain. The repertoires were released in a freely available public database intended as a resource for research on the immune response to SARS-CoV-2. A de-identified subject ID, COVID-19 status, age in years and sex were almost always included in the sample metadata. Where available, HLA class I and class II types were obtained from metadata supplied by the sample provider rather than from assay-based typing. The samples were drawn from two sources: the first 160 participants of the ongoing ImmuneRACE study, and fewer than 1,500 subjects contributed by 6 global collaborators. The prospective study material was composed of cDNA or gDNA derived from T cells, B-cell-depleted T cells, or PBMCs. Deeply sampled blood TCRbeta repertoires from subjects exposed to, actively infected with, or recovered from COVID-19 were included in the dataset. Summary of the overall study and its limitations: The amount of clinical and demographic metadata varied by source and participant and was provided uncurated.

With regard to this clone: Which antigen it targets is not known. No much larger clone exists at a distance of one base, and base qualities are not known.

TCRbeta CDR3 regions were amplified from genomic DNA by means of the immunoSEQ Assay, a bias-controlled multiplex PCR. Regarding the original processing steps: The number of nucleated cells in each sample was estimated by amplification of reference gene primers within the assay. To quantify the absolute abundance of each unique TCRbeta CDR3 rearrangement, sequence reads were collapsed and filtered. For each sample, productive Simpson clonality was calculated as the square root of Simpson's diversity index over productive rearrangements. TCRdb re-hosts the immuneACCESS table, in-frame sequences only. Its copies lack some clones; in the studies checked, an unresolved V gene accounts for under half of them, and the cause for the rest is not known. V, J and clone size are taken as reported in that table, and D and trimming were inferred from the DNA itself. Within this sample are 350,000 to 400,000 clones, with roughly 88% of them counted one time only. Jointly, the top ten make up more than 0.85% of the sample.

Participants in the prospective study were enrolled through a virtual design, were aged roughly 18 to 100 years, and lived in roughly 24 United States geographic areas. In the prospective study, cohorts were assigned on the basis of participant-reported clinical history obtained from a screening survey and a study questionnaire. Each participant in the prospective study had whole blood, serum and a nasopharyngeal or oropharyngeal swab collected by mobile phlebotomists. Over a roughly 2-month period, participants in the prospective study had the option of providing additional blood draws and questionnaires. Before DNA extraction, prospective study blood samples were shipped either frozen or at room temperature. From its cysteine to its phenylalanine, the CDR3 spans 14 amino acids. CDR3 DNA only is kept here, 42 bases in frame from base 1. CDR1 and CDR2, looked up from the germline V gene (reference sequence), are MNHEY and SMNVEV. V drops 5 bases and J drops 5 bases, leaving 15 bases in between.

Here the chain combines TRBV27 and TRBJ1-1, with the D gene not confidently named. Input material: PBMCs or T cells enriched from blood (not recorded which). This receptor was obtained from a woman in her twenties or thirties with acute COVID-19. The nucleotide sequence is given as TGTGCCAGCAGTCCCCGACTGGGAGGGACTGAAGCTTTCTTT. This codes for CASSPRLGGTEAFF.